These 26 T cell receptor beta chains originate from one sample sequenced in a study of immune evolution from preneoplasia to lung adenocarcinoma (dated by TCRdb to the early 2020s). Library preparation employed the immunoSEQ multiplex PCR assay. The immuneACCESS repertoire file appears here via TCRdb, limited to in-frame rearrangements. These files lack a portion of the clones; in checked studies, under half of the deficit traces to unresolved V genes, and the cause of the others is not known. In all, the sample holds 4,000 to 4,500 clones, and approximately 90% of those were seen once. About 4% of the sample is taken by the ten largest. Material for sequencing was FFPE minimally invasive lung adenocarcinoma tissue. Per the publication, the cell subset or site label means: micro-invasive lung adenocarcinoma (MIA). All receptors come from an older donor with lung adenocarcinoma.

The chain combines TRBV5-1 with TRBJ2-5, with TRBD2 identical over 8 bases. The CDR3 totals 14 residues. Germline assignment: CDR1 SGHRS and CDR2 YFSETQ. V gave up 2 bases and J gave up 5 bases; unmatched junction bases: 5. The CDR3 sequence is CASSFPGLEETQYF. The CDR3, as DNA: TGCGCCAGCAGCTTTCCGGGACTAGAGGAGACCCAGTACTTC. The full variable domain, its missing parts supplied by reference TRBV5-1 and TRBJ2-5, is KAGVTQTPRYLIKTRGQQVTLSCSPISGHRSVSWYQQTPGQGLQFLFEYFSETQRNKGNFPGRFSGRQFSNSRSEMNVSTLELGDSALYLCASSFPGLEETQYFGPGTRLLVL.

The chain is built from TRBV2 and TRBJ2-2, with 9 nucleotides matching TRBD2. Losses at the gene ends were 1 base for V and 5 bases for J; bases not matched to a gene: 8. Germline V gene lookup returns CDR1 SNHLY and CDR2 FYNNEI. This CDR3 contains 17 residues. The CDR3 spells CASSEELAGRSTGELFF. In DNA, the CDR3 is TGTGCCAGCAGTGAAGAGCTAGCGGGAAGGTCTACCGGGGAGCTGTTTTTT.

The chain employs TRBV12-5 and TRBJ1-1; D may be TRBD1 (5 bases). Germline CDR1 LGHNT, CDR2 FRNRAP. V lost 1 base and J lost 10, with 10 bases in between. The CDR3 extends over 12 amino acids. CDR3 nucleotides: TGTGCTAGTGGTTTGGGTCAGGGAGCAGCTTTCTTT. Translated: CASGLGQGAAFF.

The J gene is TRBJ2-7, the V gene TRBV7-8; maybe TRBD2 (5 bases). The CDR3 is 15 residues long. CDR1 is SGHVS and CDR2 is FQNEAQ in the germline V gene. The V and J ends lost 5 bases and 3 bases respectively, with 17 bases between them. CDR3 sequence reads: CASSPVSGGLYEQYF. The CDR3 DNA reads TGTGCCAGCAGCCCTGTGAGCGGAGGCCTCTACGAGCAGTACTTC.

The chain uses TRBV2 and TRBJ2-5; 9 nucleotides align to TRBD1. The CDR3 has 13 residues. Trimming removed 6 bases from V and 7 bases from J; junction bases left unmatched: 6. Germline CDR1 is SNHLY and CDR2 is FYNNEI. CDR3 region: CASRGTGSGTQYF. In nucleotides, the CDR3 is TGTGCCAGCAGGGGGACAGGGTCGGGGACCCAGTACTTC. The full variable domain, in which reference TRBV2 and TRBJ2-5 provide the parts outside the CDR3, is EPEVTQTPSHQVTQMGQEVILRCVPISNHLYFYWYRQILGQKVEFLVSFYNNEISEKSEIFDDQFSVERPDGSNFTLKIRSTKLEDSAMYFCASRGTGSGTQYFGPGTRLLVL.

Comments on this clone: Distinct nucleotide sequences in the sample also encode this CDR3. The genes are TRBV5-1 and TRBJ2-7; the match to TRBD1 covers 7 bases. The CDR3 is made up of 14 amino acids. V shed 0 bases and J 3 bases; nucleotides not matched to a gene: 3. Germline values: CDR1 SGHRS, CDR2 YFSETQ. CDR3 coding DNA: TGCGCCAGCAGCTTGGAAGCAGGGGGCTACGAGCAGTACTTC. It encodes CASSLEAGGYEQYF.

CDR3 sequence: CASTQGTSYEQYF. The CDR3 DNA reads as TGTGCCAGCACACAGGGGACGTCGTACGAGCAGTACTTC. V usage is TRBV6-5 and J usage is TRBJ2-7, with TRBD1 identical over 7 bases. This CDR3 region has 13 residues. J gave up 4 bases and V 7 bases, and 7 bases lay outside the gene matches. Germline lookup yields CDR1 MNHEY and CDR2 SVGAGI.

V usage is TRBV11-3 and J usage is TRBJ1-1; D is undetermined. Germline V gene lookup returns CDR1 SGHNT and CDR2 YENEEA. This CDR3 contains 13 residues. V was clipped by 3 bases and J by 1 base, with 6 bases between them. DNA for the CDR3: TGTGCCAGCAGCTTCGACCCGAACACTGAAGCTTTCTTT. Its protein product is CASSFDPNTEAFF.

This clone showed up just once. One end of the junction varies from germline; a read error may be responsible. The J gene is TRBJ2-3, the V gene TRBV2; D is unresolved. This CDR3 contains 15 residues. Germline-derived CDR1 and CDR2 are SNHLY and FYNNEI. As DNA, the CDR3 is TGTGTCAGCAGTGGCGGCGGCGCTAGCACAGATACGCAGTATTTT. Translation: CVSSGGGASTDTQYF. Filled out from reference TRBV2 and TRBJ2-3, the complete variable domain reads EPEVTQTPSHQVTQMGQEVILRCVPISNHLYFYWYRQILGQKVEFLVSFYNNEISEKSEIFDDQFSVERPDGSNFTLKIRSTKLEDSAMYFCVSSGGGASTDTQYFGPGTRLTVL.

The rearrangement uses TRBV5-4 and TRBJ2-3; the D gene is possibly TRBD2 (7 bases). V lost 6 bases and J lost 2, with 16 bases in between. The germline V gene encodes CDR1 SGHNT and CDR2 YYREEE (reference sequence). CDR3 length: 15 amino acids. The DNA for the CDR3 is TGTGCCAGCAAGCCGGGGGGCCCAACCACAGATACGCAGTATTTT. Its translation is CASKPGGPTTDTQYF.

This clone has only a few counts. The chain joins TRBV7-9 to TRBJ2-1, with a weak D call TRBD2 (5 bases). The CDR3 spans 14 residues. The ends were cut back, 5 bases at V and 2 bases at J, with 10 bases in the middle. Germline values: CDR1 SEHNR, CDR2 FQNEAQ (reference sequence). CDR3 sequence (DNA): TGTGCCAGCAGCCAAACCGGGACCTACAATGAGCAGTTCTTC. This codes for CASSQTGTYNEQFF.

This chain links TRBV29-1 with TRBJ2-7; perhaps D is TRBD1 or TRBD2 (5 bases each). Germline loops: CDR1 SQVTM, CDR2 ANQGSEA. This CDR3 spans 13 amino acids. V lost 1 base and J 2 bases, leaving 9 bases between the germline ends. CDR3 DNA: TGCAGCGTTGAAGGGGACGGGGCCTACGAGCAGTACTTC. It translates to CSVEGDGAYEQYF.

About this clone: This may come from a read error, since a much larger clone is one base off. The V call is TRBV13, the J call TRBJ2-7, with D unresolved. CDR3 length equals 14 residues. Germline V gene lookup returns CDR1 PRHDT and CDR2 FYEKMQ (reference sequence). In nucleotides, the CDR3 is TGTGTCAGCAGCTTAGGCCGACAAGGCCGCGAGCAGTACTTC. This sequence encodes CVSSLGRQGREQYF.

The chain uses TRBV7-8 and TRBJ1-5; D is undetermined. V was pared by 5 bases and J by 6 bases, with 17 bases between. The germline V gene encodes CDR1 SGHVS and CDR2 FQNEAQ. The CDR3 extends over 15 amino acids. CDR3 sequence: CASSPTGPPTQPQHF. CDR3 coding DNA: TGTGCCAGCAGCCCGACGGGCCCTCCGACTCAGCCCCAGCATTTT. Full variable domain (outside the CDR3, taken from reference TRBV7-8 and TRBJ1-5): GAGVSQSPRYKVAKRGQDVALRCDPISGHVSLFWYQQALGQGPEFLTYFQNEAQLDKSGLPSDRFFAERPEGSVSTLKIQRTQQEDSAVYLCASSPTGPPTQPQHFGDGTRLSIL.

The V call is TRBV9, the J call TRBJ2-6; 7 nucleotides match TRBD1. Trimming at V came to 5 bases and at J to 2 bases, leaving 4 bases not matched to a gene. The CDR3 totals 15 residues. CDR1 and CDR2 (germline): SGDLS, YYNGEE. The CDR3 nucleotides read TGTGCCAGCAGTGTTACAGGGGCTGGGGCCAACGTCCTGACTTTC. This gives the protein CASSVTGAGANVLTF.

This chain links TRBV2 with TRBJ2-3; maybe TRBD1 (6 bases). The V end lost 5 bases, the J end lost 6 bases, and 21 bases lay between the germline ends. Germline CDR1 reads SNHLY; CDR2 reads FYNNEI. The CDR3 is made up of 16 amino acids. The CDR3 sequence: CASSWSDAGAGDTQYF. In DNA form, the CDR3 reads TGTGCCAGCAGTTGGAGTGATGCAGGGGCAGGGGATACGCAGTATTTT.

This chain joins TRBV5-1 and TRBJ2-5; the D gene is possibly TRBD2 (6 bases). The V end lost 2 bases, the J end lost 5 bases, and 13 bases lay between the germline ends. The CDR3 is made up of 14 amino acids. Germline values: CDR1 SGHRS, CDR2 YFSETQ. CDR3 sequence: CASSFSPGVETQYF. Written as DNA, the CDR3 is TGCGCCAGCAGCTTTAGTCCGGGAGTGGAGACCCAGTACTTC.

The rearrangement links TRBV27 to TRBJ2-3; D call uncertain. V shed 7 bases and J shed 13 bases, with 15 bases lying between them. The CDR3 spans 11 residues. Germline CDR1 is MNHEY and CDR2 is SMNVEV (reference sequence). Written as DNA, the CDR3 is TGTGCCAGCAACCAGGAATTGATGGAGTATTTT. As protein: CASNQELMEYF.

This CDR3 is CASSPTGNQGYTF. CDR3 DNA: TGTGCCAGCAGTCCGACAGGGAATCAGGGCTACACCTTC. The chain recombines TRBV7-3 with TRBJ1-2, with 7 bases identical to TRBD1. Per germline, CDR1 SGHTA and CDR2 FQGTGA. The CDR3 consists of 13 residues. V was clipped by 6 bases and J by 8 bases; unmatched bases: 9.

This clone was observed once. V gene TRBV7-9 combines with J gene TRBJ2-2, with TRBD2 as a possible D gene (6 bases). The CDR3 is 14 residues long. Trimming stripped 11 bases from V and 3 bases from J, with 16 bases between. Germline CDR1 and CDR2: SEHNR and FQNEAQ (reference sequence). CDR3 region: CAGAKTGDTGELFF. CDR3 sequence (DNA): TGTGCCGGAGCTAAAACGGGAGACACCGGGGAGCTGTTTTTT. The variable domain in full, completed from reference TRBV7-9 and TRBJ2-2, reads DTGVSQNPRHKITKRGQNVTFRCDPISEHNRLYWYRQTLGQGPEFLTYFQNEAQLEKSRLLSDRFSAERPKGSFSTLEIQRTEQGDSAMYLCAGAKTGDTGELFFGEGSRLTVL.

The rearrangement links TRBV30 to TRBJ2-1; 10 bases are shared with TRBD1. The CDR3 totals 16 residues. The germline V gene has CDR1 GTSNPN and CDR2 SVGIG (reference sequence). The J segment lost 8 bases and the V segment lost 4 bases, leaving 14 bases of the junction unmatched. CDR3 protein: CAWNLFPGQGRDEQFF. The CDR3 DNA reads TGTGCCTGGAATCTCTTTCCGGGACAGGGGCGTGATGAGCAGTTCTTC.

This chain connects TRBV5-4 to TRBJ1-4, with D uncertain. V lost 0 bases to trimming and J lost 5 bases, with 8 bases between them. Germline lookup yields CDR1 SGHNT and CDR2 YYREEE (reference sequence). The CDR3 runs to 14 residues. The CDR3 region has the DNA TGTGCCAGCAGCTTGGATCAAGGGAATGAAAAACTGTTTTTT. Translation: CASSLDQGNEKLFF.

This clone appeared once. A read error may account for a junction end that differs from germline. The V and J genes are TRBV11-2 and TRBJ2-7, with D tentatively TRBD2 (6 bases). The CDR3 extends over 13 amino acids. Germline-derived CDR1 and CDR2 are SGHAT and FQNNGV. The CDR3 coding sequence is TGTGCCAGCAGCCCCAAGGGGTGGGGGGAATGTTCCTTC. It yields the protein CASSPKGWGECSF.

The chain recombines TRBV18 with TRBJ1-1; 8 nucleotides line up with TRBD1. This CDR3 is 14 amino acids long. Germline loops: CDR1 KGHSH, CDR2 LQKENI. The junction had 10 bases not matched to a gene; V was cut back by 8 bases and J by 5 bases. CDR3 protein: CASRTETGGTEAFF. CDR3 sequence (DNA): TGTGCCAGCCGAACTGAAACAGGGGGTACTGAAGCTTTCTTT.

This chain connects TRBV28 to TRBJ2-7; 9 positions agree with TRBD1. The CDR3 length is 13 residues. With V trimmed by 6 bases and J by 9 bases, 9 bases remained unmatched. The germline gives CDR1 MDHEN, CDR2 SYDVKM. Here the CDR3 DNA reads TGTGCCAGCAGCCCAACAACGACAGGGGGGCAGTACTTC. Residues: CASSPTTTGGQYF.

The chain uses TRBV5-4 and TRBJ2-7; TRBD1 aligns across 8 bases. CDR1 is SGHNT, CDR2 YYREEE, per germline (reference sequence). The CDR3 totals 14 residues. The V and J ends lost 6 bases and 7 bases, in that order; junction bases with no gene match: 12. CDR3 coding DNA: TGTGCCAGCACCCTCCAGGGGGCCATTAAGGAGCAGTACTTC. Its translation is CASTLQGAIKEQYF. Using reference TRBV5-4 and TRBJ2-7 for the parts outside the CDR3, the full variable domain is ETGVTQSPTHLIKTRGQQVTLRCSSQSGHNTVSWYQQALGQGPQFIFQYYREEENGRGNFPPRFSGLQFPNYSSELNVNALELDDSALYLCASTLQGAIKEQYFGPGTRLTVT.